This is a list of T cell receptor beta chains from one sample in a study of cytomegalovirus exposure and HLA in healthy donors. The repertoire was sequenced with immunoSEQ multiplex PCR; TCRdb's copy has only in-frame clones and lacks some. The repertoire holds some 220,000 clones, with 75% to 85% as singletons. Sequencing was performed on PBMCs. The source of these receptors is a woman aged 55-70 years in good health and CMV-seropositive. Both conserved end residues are part of each CDR3. Each record gives: V gene, clone size, CDR3 length, D gene, J gene, CDR3 protein, CDR3 DNA. The D gene is left open where the match is weak. Clone size is not always given. Where it is, it says once, few, many or a class for expanded clones.

V gene: TRBV7-3
clone size: few
CDR3 length: 14
D gene: TRBD1
J gene: TRBJ1-6
CDR3 protein: CASSSGTGSSPLHF
CDR3 DNA: TGTGCCAGCAGCTCAGGGACAGGGTCTTCACCCCTCCACTTT

V gene: TRBV2
clone size: .
CDR3 length: 14
D gene: TRBD2
J gene: TRBJ2-5
CDR3 protein: CASSDSGRVETQYF
CDR3 DNA: TGTGCCAGCAGTGATAGCGGGAGGGTAGAGACCCAGTACTTC

V gene: TRBV4-1
clone size: .
CDR3 length: 12
D gene: .
J gene: TRBJ1-1
CDR3 protein: CASSQGTYEAFF
CDR3 DNA: TGCGCCAGCAGCCAAGGGACTTATGAAGCTTTCTTT

V gene: TRBV5-6
clone size: .
CDR3 length: 12
D gene: .
J gene: TRBJ2-3
CDR3 protein: CASSRSTDTQYF
CDR3 DNA: TGTGCCAGCAGCCGGAGCACAGATACGCAGTATTTT

V gene: TRBV4-3
clone size: .
CDR3 length: 13
D gene: .
J gene: TRBJ1-2
CDR3 protein: CASSQDRGGGYTF
CDR3 DNA: TGCGCCAGCAGCCAAGATAGGGGCGGTGGCTACACCTTC

V gene: TRBV7-8
clone size: .
CDR3 length: 14
D gene: .
J gene: TRBJ1-6
CDR3 protein: CASSWAGDNSPLHF
CDR3 DNA: TGTGCCAGCAGCTGGGCAGGGGACAATTCACCCCTCCACTTT

V gene: TRBV11-2
clone size: once
CDR3 length: 13
D gene: TRBD1
J gene: TRBJ2-7
CDR3 protein: CASRGTGGYEQYF
CDR3 DNA: TGTGCCAGCAGAGGGACAGGGGGGTACGAGCAGTACTTC

V gene: TRBV11-3
clone size: .
CDR3 length: 15
D gene: .
J gene: TRBJ2-1
CDR3 protein: CASSLAGGVYNEQFF
CDR3 DNA: TGTGCCAGCAGCTTAGCTGGAGGGGTCTACAATGAGCAGTTCTTC

V gene: TRBV10-3
clone size: few
CDR3 length: 14
D gene: TRBD2
J gene: TRBJ2-1
CDR3 protein: CATAMGGSEVEQFF
CDR3 DNA: TGTGCCACAGCAATGGGCGGGAGCGAGGTTGAGCAGTTCTTC

V gene: TRBV5-1
clone size: few
CDR3 length: 13
D gene: TRBD1
J gene: TRBJ1-2
CDR3 protein: CASSERQGGGYTF
CDR3 DNA: TGCGCCAGCAGCGAGCGACAGGGAGGCGGCTACACCTTC

V gene: TRBV7-9
clone size: .
CDR3 length: 16
D gene: TRBD2
J gene: TRBJ2-5
CDR3 protein: CASTSRGLAGAETQYF
CDR3 DNA: TGTGCCAGCACCTCCCGCGGACTAGCGGGAGCGGAGACCCAGTACTTC

V gene: TRBV5-4
clone size: .
CDR3 length: 12
D gene: .
J gene: TRBJ2-7
CDR3 protein: CASSGSGFEQYF
CDR3 DNA: TGTGCCAGCAGCGGGAGCGGGTTCGAGCAGTACTTC

V gene: TRBV19
clone size: .
CDR3 length: 18
D gene: .
J gene: TRBJ2-3
CDR3 protein: CASSIMAGSGALTDTQYF
CDR3 DNA: TGTGCCAGTAGTATCATGGCGGGTAGCGGCGCCCTCACAGATACGCAGTATTTT

V gene: TRBV6-1
clone size: .
CDR3 length: 13
D gene: .
J gene: TRBJ1-5
CDR3 protein: CASSGNRGQPQHF
CDR3 DNA: TGTGCCAGCAGTGGGAACCGGGGGCAGCCCCAGCATTTT

V gene: TRBV5-8
clone size: .
CDR3 length: 13
D gene: .
J gene: TRBJ1-1
CDR3 protein: CASSLEGGADAFF
CDR3 DNA: TGTGCCAGCAGCTTGGAAGGTGGAGCGGACGCTTTCTTT

V gene: TRBV5-1
clone size: .
CDR3 length: 15
D gene: .
J gene: TRBJ2-3
CDR3 protein: CASSPWAGVVDTQYF
CDR3 DNA: TGCGCCAGCAGCCCCTGGGCCGGGGTGGTAGATACGCAGTATTTT

V gene: TRBV6-5
clone size: .
CDR3 length: 13
D gene: .
J gene: TRBJ2-7
CDR3 protein: CASTSELSHEQYF
CDR3 DNA: TGTGCCAGCACTAGTGAGTTGAGTCACGAGCAGTACTTC

V gene: TRBV19
clone size: .
CDR3 length: 14
D gene: .
J gene: TRBJ1-1
CDR3 protein: CASSVGGAETEAFF
CDR3 DNA: TGTGCCAGCAGCGTTGGGGGCGCGGAGACTGAAGCTTTCTTT

V gene: TRBV5-6
clone size: .
CDR3 length: 15
D gene: .
J gene: TRBJ1-2
CDR3 protein: CASSLVERLNYGYTF
CDR3 DNA: TGTGCCAGCAGCTTGGTTGAACGACTAAACTATGGCTACACCTTC

V gene: TRBV19
clone size: .
CDR3 length: 14
D gene: TRBD2
J gene: TRBJ2-1
CDR3 protein: CASKREASYNEQFF
CDR3 DNA: TGTGCCAGTAAACGGGAGGCCTCCTACAATGAGCAGTTCTTC

V gene: TRBV5-1
clone size: .
CDR3 length: 17
D gene: TRBD2
J gene: TRBJ2-1
CDR3 protein: CASSSRQTSGSINEQFF
CDR3 DNA: TGCGCCAGCAGCTCGCGACAGACTAGCGGGTCGATCAATGAGCAGTTCTTC

V gene: TRBV6-5
clone size: .
CDR3 length: 12
D gene: .
J gene: TRBJ1-1
CDR3 protein: CASSVGSTEAFF
CDR3 DNA: TGTGCCAGCAGTGTGGGGAGCACTGAAGCTTTCTTT

V gene: TRBV14
clone size: .
CDR3 length: 15
D gene: TRBD2
J gene: TRBJ2-1
CDR3 protein: CASSLLAGGRNEQFF
CDR3 DNA: TGTGCCAGCAGCCTTCTAGCGGGGGGGCGTAATGAGCAGTTCTTC

V gene: TRBV2
clone size: .
CDR3 length: 14
D gene: TRBD1
J gene: TRBJ1-4
CDR3 protein: CASSLQGRNEKLFF
CDR3 DNA: TGTGCCAGCAGCTTACAGGGGAGGAATGAAAAACTGTTTTTT

V gene: TRBV9
clone size: .
CDR3 length: 14
D gene: TRBD1
J gene: TRBJ2-7
CDR3 protein: CASSVGQGAYEQYF
CDR3 DNA: TGTGCCAGCAGCGTAGGACAGGGAGCCTACGAGCAGTACTTC

V gene: TRBV7-7
clone size: .
CDR3 length: 15
D gene: .
J gene: TRBJ2-2
CDR3 protein: CASSLQGGNTGELFF
CDR3 DNA: TGTGCCAGCAGCTTACAGGGGGGGAACACCGGGGAGCTGTTTTTT

V gene: TRBV7-9
clone size: few
CDR3 length: 14
D gene: .
J gene: TRBJ1-3
CDR3 protein: CASSWGDSGNTIYF
CDR3 DNA: TGTGCCAGCAGCTGGGGGGACTCTGGAAACACCATATATTTT

V gene: TRBV19
clone size: .
CDR3 length: 16
D gene: .
J gene: TRBJ1-2
CDR3 protein: CASSIDAIRVNYGYTF
CDR3 DNA: TGTGCCAGTAGTATAGATGCGATCAGGGTGAACTATGGCTACACCTTC

V gene: TRBV2
clone size: .
CDR3 length: 18
D gene: TRBD1
J gene: TRBJ1-5
CDR3 protein: CASSEEARGWDSNQPQHF
CDR3 DNA: TGTGCCAGCAGTGAAGAGGCCAGGGGTTGGGACAGCAATCAGCCCCAGCATTTC

V gene: TRBV6-1
clone size: few
CDR3 length: 18
D gene: TRBD1
J gene: TRBJ1-5
CDR3 protein: CASSGEGADRGFYQPQHF
CDR3 DNA: TGTGCCAGCAGTGGGGAGGGGGCGGACAGGGGTTTCTATCAGCCCCAGCATTTT

V gene: TRBV5-6
clone size: .
CDR3 length: 14
D gene: .
J gene: TRBJ2-1
CDR3 protein: CASSLGNSYNEQFF
CDR3 DNA: TGTGCCAGCAGCTTGGGTAACTCCTACAATGAGCAGTTCTTC

V gene: TRBV5-1
clone size: .
CDR3 length: 13
D gene: .
J gene: TRBJ1-2
CDR3 protein: CASSLESGYGYTF
CDR3 DNA: TGCGCCAGCAGCTTGGAGAGCGGGTATGGCTACACCTTC

V gene: TRBV6-1
clone size: .
CDR3 length: 15
D gene: .
J gene: TRBJ2-7
CDR3 protein: CASSDIWTLAVEQYF
CDR3 DNA: TGTGCCAGCAGTGATATATGGACTCTCGCGGTCGAGCAGTACTTC

V gene: TRBV15
clone size: .
CDR3 length: 12
D gene: .
J gene: TRBJ1-1
CDR3 protein: CATSPRGTEAFF
CDR3 DNA: TGTGCCACCAGCCCCCGGGGCACTGAAGCTTTCTTT

V gene: TRBV2
clone size: few
CDR3 length: 14
D gene: .
J gene: TRBJ1-5
CDR3 protein: CASRLEIGGQPQHF
CDR3 DNA: TGTGCCAGCAGACTAGAAATAGGAGGTCAGCCCCAGCATTTT

V gene: TRBV7-6
clone size: .
CDR3 length: 14
D gene: .
J gene: TRBJ2-1
CDR3 protein: CASSLVAGADEQFF
CDR3 DNA: TGTGCCAGCAGCTTAGTCGCGGGTGCCGATGAGCAGTTCTTC

V gene: TRBV4-2
clone size: .
CDR3 length: 15
D gene: TRBD2
J gene: TRBJ2-5
CDR3 protein: CASGSGASGEETQYF
CDR3 DNA: TGTGCCAGCGGTTCCGGGGCTAGCGGGGAAGAGACCCAGTACTTC

V gene: TRBV29-1
clone size: once
CDR3 length: 13
D gene: TRBD1
J gene: TRBJ1-2
CDR3 protein: CSASTGEDYGYTF
CDR3 DNA: TGCAGCGCCTCGACAGGGGAGGACTATGGCTACACCTTC

V gene: TRBV4-3
clone size: .
CDR3 length: 14
D gene: .
J gene: TRBJ1-5
CDR3 protein: CASSPVTRGQPQHF
CDR3 DNA: TGCGCCAGCAGCCCCGTCACGCGGGGTCAGCCCCAGCATTTT

V gene: TRBV30
clone size: .
CDR3 length: 16
D gene: .
J gene: TRBJ2-5
CDR3 protein: CAWRGETAWYQETQYF
CDR3 DNA: TGTGCCTGGAGGGGTGAGACAGCTTGGTACCAAGAGACCCAGTACTTC

V gene: TRBV7-9
clone size: .
CDR3 length: 14
D gene: .
J gene: TRBJ2-5
CDR3 protein: CASSFITEGETQYF
CDR3 DNA: TGTGCCAGCAGCTTTATTACGGAGGGGGAGACCCAGTACTTC

V gene: TRBV28
clone size: once
CDR3 length: 14
D gene: TRBD1
J gene: TRBJ2-7
CDR3 protein: CASSFRTGVNEQYF
CDR3 DNA: TGTGCCAGCAGTTTTAGGACAGGGGTTAACGAGCAGTACTTC

V gene: TRBV30
clone size: few
CDR3 length: 13
D gene: .
J gene: TRBJ1-2
CDR3 protein: CAWIRSDNYGYTF
CDR3 DNA: TGTGCCTGGATACGCAGCGATAACTATGGCTACACCTTC

V gene: TRBV2
clone size: .
CDR3 length: 14
D gene: TRBD1
J gene: TRBJ1-6
CDR3 protein: CASSDQGVNSPLHF
CDR3 DNA: TGTGCCAGCAGCGACCAGGGGGTTAATTCACCCCTCCACTTT

V gene: TRBV7-9
clone size: .
CDR3 length: 13
D gene: .
J gene: TRBJ1-2
CDR3 protein: CASSSDRGYGYTF
CDR3 DNA: TGTGCCAGCAGCTCGGATCGGGGGTATGGCTACACCTTC

V gene: TRBV29-1
clone size: .
CDR3 length: 14
D gene: .
J gene: TRBJ1-1
CDR3 protein: CSVEEGQGRTEAFF
CDR3 DNA: TGCAGCGTTGAAGAGGGGCAGGGTCGGACTGAAGCTTTCTTT

V gene: TRBV11-2
clone size: .
CDR3 length: 14
D gene: .
J gene: TRBJ2-3
CDR3 protein: CASSSAQRTDTQYF
CDR3 DNA: TGTGCCAGCAGCTCCGCCCAGCGTACCGATACGCAGTATTTT

V gene: TRBV5-6
clone size: .
CDR3 length: 16
D gene: .
J gene: TRBJ2-6
CDR3 protein: CASSLEYSTGANVLTF
CDR3 DNA: TGTGCCAGCAGCTTGGAATATAGCACTGGGGCCAACGTCCTGACTTTC

V gene: TRBV5-1
clone size: .
CDR3 length: 16
D gene: TRBD1
J gene: TRBJ2-1
CDR3 protein: CASSSLPGQGGNEQFF
CDR3 DNA: TGCGCCAGCAGCTCACTACCGGGACAGGGTGGGAATGAGCAGTTCTTC

V gene: TRBV6-5
clone size: .
CDR3 length: 14
D gene: .
J gene: TRBJ1-3
CDR3 protein: CASSKDRSGNTIYF
CDR3 DNA: TGTGCCAGCAGTAAGGACAGATCTGGAAACACCATATATTTT

V gene: TRBV18
clone size: .
CDR3 length: 14
D gene: TRBD1
J gene: TRBJ1-2
CDR3 protein: CASSPGQGVGGYTF
CDR3 DNA: TGTGCCAGCTCACCCGGACAGGGAGTCGGGGGCTACACCTTC

V gene: TRBV28
clone size: .
CDR3 length: 13
D gene: .
J gene: TRBJ2-3
CDR3 protein: CASRRRPPDTQYF
CDR3 DNA: TGTGCCAGCAGGCGGAGGCCCCCAGATACGCAGTATTTT

V gene: TRBV5-1
clone size: .
CDR3 length: 15
D gene: TRBD1
J gene: TRBJ2-2
CDR3 protein: CASSSGTANTGELFF
CDR3 DNA: TGCGCCAGCAGCTCTGGGACAGCGAACACCGGGGAGCTGTTTTTT

V gene: TRBV4-2
clone size: once
CDR3 length: 15
D gene: TRBD2
J gene: TRBJ2-1
CDR3 protein: CASSQGREDYNEQFF
CDR3 DNA: TGTGCCAGCAGCCAAGGGCGGGAGGACTACAATGAGCAGTTCTTC

V gene: TRBV19
clone size: .
CDR3 length: 11
D gene: .
J gene: TRBJ1-2
CDR3 protein: CATHREGGYTF
CDR3 DNA: TGTGCCACCCACAGGGAAGGTGGCTACACCTTC

V gene: TRBV5-1
clone size: .
CDR3 length: 12
D gene: .
J gene: TRBJ2-7
CDR3 protein: CASSLGASEQYF
CDR3 DNA: TGCGCCAGCAGCTTAGGGGCTAGCGAGCAGTACTTC

V gene: TRBV5-8
clone size: .
CDR3 length: 19
D gene: TRBD1
J gene: TRBJ1-5
CDR3 protein: CASTRGAQGANGGNQPQHF
CDR3 DNA: TGTGCCAGCACCCGGGGAGCGCAGGGGGCGAATGGTGGCAATCAGCCCCAGCATTTT